This T cell receptor (beta chain) was captured by sequencing in a study of T cell responses to AZD1222 COVID-19 vaccine. The data were produced by immunoSEQ multiplex PCR, yet TCRdb's version contains in-frame clones alone and is incomplete. The table has about 76,000 clones, 90% seen once. Trimming at V came to 5 bases and at J to 6 bases, leaving 14 bases not matched to a gene. The germline V gene has CDR1 SEHNR and CDR2 FQNEAQ (reference sequence). The CDR3 covers 16 residues. The receptor's source is an adult in good health. The specimen comprised peripheral blood, sampled on day 0 of AZD1222 vaccination. The chain recombines TRBV7-9 with TRBJ1-1; 8 bases are a match to TRBD1. The CDR3 nucleotides read TGTGCCAGCAGCCTCCGGGGGACAGGTAATCCCTCTGAAGCTTTCTTT. Protein product: CASSLRGTGNPSEAFF.